This T cell receptor (beta chain) emerged from a study of blood T cells in healthy people across ages. The length of the CDR3 is 15 residues. Germline loops: CDR1 DFQATT, CDR2 SNEGSKA (reference sequence). The germline V and J ends were trimmed by 0 bases and 2 bases, with 14 bases remaining between them. A second PCR of about 7 to 12 cycles used a sample-barcoded 5' primer and a J-beta primer mix. A single record per CDR3 protein comes from TCRdb applying MiXCR to the 5' RACE reads. The sample consists of about 1,500,000 distinct CDR3 sequences, 28% of them appearing once. General observations from the study: The study found more naive CD4+ cells and higher diversity in long-lived than aged donors. Since the PBMCs were unsorted, naive and antigen-experienced cells could not be conclusively compared. Significant beta diversity loss was already apparent by age roughly 38, declining roughly linearly.

Drawn from each donor were roughly 10 milliliters of peripheral blood. This clonotype was seen a few times. Antigen specificity is unknown. The chain recombines TRBV20-1 with TRBJ2-7; D ambiguous. This TCR came from a woman in her 30s in good health. The sample taken for sequencing was blood. The CDR3 coding sequence is TGCAGTGCTAGAGAAGTCGGATCAATCCCCTACGAGCAGTACTTC. Translation: CSAREVGSIPYEQYF.